The 23 T cell receptor beta chains listed next were all sequenced from one sample in a study of T cell changes during pregnancy in multiple sclerosis. Clones were sequenced by immunoSEQ multiplex PCR, and TCRdb holds only the in-frame ones, with some missing. Of approximately 57,000 clones in the sample, 90% to 95% are singletons; the top ten hold just under 0.2%. Sample: CD4+ T cells from peripheral blood mononuclear cells, taken in the second trimester of pregnancy. Source of these receptors: a female donor with multiple sclerosis, enrolled in a pregnancy study.

This sequence joins TRBV4-1 and TRBJ2-2; 10 bases agree with TRBD2. Germline V gene data show CDR1 as MGHRA and CDR2 as YSYEKL. The CDR3 loop spans 16 amino acids. V lost 4 bases and J lost 5; bases outside the gene matches: 7. The CDR3 protein is CASSLQAGGTTGELFF. As DNA, the CDR3 is TGCGCCAGCAGCCTGCAAGCGGGAGGGACAACCGGGGAGCTGTTTTTT.

The chain carries TRBV18 and TRBJ1-4; the match to TRBD1 covers 11 bases. Losses at the gene ends were 5 bases for V and 8 bases for J; bases not matched to a gene: 7. This CDR3 comprises 15 residues. The germline V gene has CDR1 KGHSH and CDR2 LQKENI. The CDR3 spells CASSATGTGGEKLFF. DNA for the CDR3: TGTGCCAGCTCAGCGACCGGGACAGGGGGAGAAAAACTGTTTTTT.

This clone was seen only a few times. The chain employs TRBV2 and TRBJ1-6; D perhaps matches TRBD1 (5 bases). V was clipped by 3 bases and J by 7 bases, with 10 bases between them. The CDR3 spans 14 residues. Germline V lookup: CDR1 SNHLY, CDR2 FYNNEI. The CDR3 spells CASSESRANSPLHF. CDR3 bases: TGTGCCAGCAGTGAGTCCAGGGCCAATTCACCCCTCCACTTT.

The V gene is TRBV6-1, the J gene TRBJ2-7, with 8 bases aligning to TRBD2. CDR1 is MNHNS and CDR2 is SASEGT in the germline V gene. This CDR3 is built from 17 residues. Trimming took 2 bases from V and 10 from J; bases not matched to a gene: 19. CDR3 DNA: TGTGCCAGCAGTGAAACGGGGGGGATACTAGCGGAGCGTTCCCAGTACTTC. This encodes CASSETGGILAERSQYF.

This clone was counted a single time. This chain links TRBV9 with TRBJ1-2; 7 positions match TRBD1. Germline CDR1 SGDLS, CDR2 YYNGEE. The CDR3 has 15 residues. With 3 bases clipped from V and 3 bases from J, the junction kept 8 bases outside the gene matches. The CDR3 region has the DNA TGTGCCAGCAGCGGACCGGGACAGATTCACTATGGCTACACCTTC. Translating it yields CASSGPGQIHYGYTF.

CDR3 sequence reads: CASSLGIADSSYNEQFF. In DNA form, the CDR3 reads TGCGCCAGCAGCTTAGGCATAGCGGATTCCTCCTACAATGAGCAGTTCTTC. V gene TRBV5-1 combines with J gene TRBJ2-1; D is perhaps TRBD2 (6 bases). There are 17 residues in the CDR3. The V and J ends lost 2 bases and 0 bases respectively, with 15 bases between them. Germline CDR1 reads SGHRS; CDR2 reads YFSETQ.

This clone was counted a single time. This chain links TRBV11-2 with TRBJ2-1, with D maybe TRBD1 (6 bases). Germline loops: CDR1 SGHAT, CDR2 FQNNGV. The CDR3 runs 16 residues. V shed 5 bases and J shed 4 bases, with 18 bases lying between them. The CDR3 DNA sequence: TGTGCCAGCAGCCCTATGAACAGGGCCCTATACAATGAGCAGTTCTTC. Translation gives CASSPMNRALYNEQFF.

V gene TRBV27 combines with J gene TRBJ1-6; D not resolved. Germline lookup yields CDR1 MNHEY and CDR2 SMNVEV (reference sequence). Between the trimmed V and J ends, which lost 3 bases and 7 bases, there was a span of 10 bases. This CDR3 comprises 14 residues. The CDR3 loop is CASSFGSLNSPLHF. The CDR3 bases are TGTGCCAGCAGTTTCGGGAGCTTAAATTCACCCCTCCACTTT.

CDR3 residues: CASSSAGGLDYGYTF. CDR3 DNA sequence: TGTGCCAGCAGCTCAGCTGGAGGGTTAGACTATGGCTACACCTTC. The V gene is TRBV9, the J gene TRBJ1-2; D unresolved. The CDR3 runs 15 residues. The germline V gene has CDR1 SGDLS and CDR2 YYNGEE. The V gene lost 4 bases and the J gene lost 3 bases, with 16 bases spanning the gap.

The chain couples TRBV10-3 to TRBJ1-4, with a weak D call TRBD1 (5 bases). Germline CDR1 is ENHRY and CDR2 is SYGVKD. CDR3 length equals 16 residues. The V and J ends lost 0 bases and 7 bases respectively, with 15 bases between them. This chain's CDR3 is CAISESGGSGPEKLFF. CDR3 sequence (DNA): TGTGCCATCAGTGAGTCGGGGGGGTCTGGACCTGAAAAACTGTTTTTT.

The gene calls are TRBV7-2 and TRBJ2-7; perhaps TRBD1 as D (5 bases). The CDR3 is 16 residues long. V shed 4 bases and J shed 4 bases, with 20 bases lying between them. CDR1 and CDR2 from the germline V gene are SGHTA and FQGNSA. CDR3 sequence (DNA): TGTGCCAGCAGCTCCCGTCGGCAGGGAAGGGAATACGAGCAGTACTTC. Protein sequence: CASSSRRQGREYEQYF.

V and J are TRBV9 and TRBJ2-3; the match to TRBD1 covers 9 bases. The germline V gene encodes CDR1 SGDLS and CDR2 YYNGEE. CDR3 length equals 16 residues. The J segment lost 1 base and the V segment lost 1 base, leaving 4 bases of the junction unmatched. The DNA of the CDR3 is TGTGCCAGCAGCGTAACACAGGGGGCTGGCACAGATACGCAGTATTTT. It encodes CASSVTQGAGTDTQYF.

The chain carries TRBV6-1 and TRBJ2-1, with 7 bases identical to TRBD1. The CDR3 runs to 15 residues. Trimming at V came to 4 bases and at J to 9 bases, leaving 12 bases not matched to a gene. Germline V gene sequence: CDR1 MNHNS, CDR2 SASEGT. The CDR3 coding sequence is TGTGCCAGCAGTGTCAGGGGGAACCCAGACATTGAGCAGTTCTTC. It is translated as CASSVRGNPDIEQFF.

The chain has TRBV2 and TRBJ1-5, with D possibly matching TRBD1 (5 bases). V was clipped by 0 bases and J by 5 bases, with 11 bases between them. Germline CDR1 and CDR2: SNHLY and FYNNEI. The length of the CDR3 is 15 residues. CDR3 nucleotides: TGTGCCAGCAGTGAAGCGAGGAGGGGCCATCAGCCCCAGCATTTT. This gives the protein CASSEARRGHQPQHF.

The chain combines TRBV7-9 with TRBJ2-3; possible D gene TRBD2, 5 bases. Germline values: CDR1 SEHNR, CDR2 FQNEAQ (reference sequence). This CDR3 is 16 amino acids long. Trimming cost V 4 bases and J 2 bases, with 16 bases left between them. CDR3 sequence: CASSSLGVRPTDTQYF. CDR3 bases: TGTGCCAGCAGCTCCCTCGGGGTGCGGCCCACAGATACGCAGTATTTT.

This clone showed up just once. The chain is built from TRBV2 and TRBJ2-1, with D uncertain. CDR1 and CDR2 from the germline V gene are SNHLY and FYNNEI. The CDR3 runs to 12 residues. V lost 3 bases and J 4 bases, leaving 4 bases between the germline ends. CDR3 sequence reads: CASSDEYNEQFF. CDR3 nucleotides: TGTGCCAGCAGTGATGAGTACAATGAGCAGTTCTTC.

The rearrangement joins TRBV12-5 to TRBJ2-1; the match to TRBD2 covers 12 bases. With V trimmed by 1 base and J by 9 bases, 4 bases remained unmatched. The CDR3 loop spans 15 amino acids. CDR1 is LGHNT and CDR2 is FRNRAP in the germline V gene. Written as DNA, the CDR3 is TGTGCTAGTGGTTTGGCAACTAGCGGGAGGAGTGAGCAGTTCTTC. Encoded protein: CASGLATSGRSEQFF.

The rearrangement links TRBV11-1 to TRBJ1-2, with 12 bases matching TRBD1. Germline V gives CDR1 SGHAT, CDR2 FQDESV (reference sequence). This CDR3 has 16 amino acids. Trimming removed 5 bases from V and 4 bases from J; junction bases left unmatched: 8. The CDR3 DNA reads TGTGCCAGCAGCCCCTCCGGGACAGGGGGCCGCTATGGCTACACCTTC. Translated: CASSPSGTGGRYGYTF.

There are a few counts of this clone. The chain employs TRBV25-1 and TRBJ2-2; TRBD2 aligns across 7 bases. V lost 3 bases, J lost 7 bases, and 8 bases stayed unmatched. The CDR3 spans 15 residues. CDR1 and CDR2 (germline): MGHDK, SYGVNS. The CDR3 DNA follows: TGTGCCAGCAGTGAGAGAGGGAGGGGTAACGGGGAGCTGTTTTTT. This encodes CASSERGRGNGELFF.

Written as DNA, the CDR3 is TGTGCCAGCAGCTTGGCCTTTGGGGGGAGCACAGATACGCAGTATTTT. Protein product: CASSLAFGGSTDTQYF. The chain is built from TRBV5-4 and TRBJ2-3, with D tentatively TRBD2 (6 bases). Trimming cost V 0 bases and J 0 bases, with 11 bases left between them. The CDR3 contains 16 residues. Germline CDR1 is SGHNT and CDR2 is YYREEE (reference sequence).

The chain is built from TRBV5-1 and TRBJ2-1, with 8 bases aligning to TRBD1. The CDR3 has 16 amino acids. The ends lost 1 base at V and 9 bases at J; junction bases unmatched: 12. Germline V gives CDR1 SGHRS, CDR2 YFSETQ. This CDR3 reads CASSLTGTGPSGEQFF. The CDR3, as DNA: TGCGCCAGCAGCTTGACTGGGACAGGCCCTTCAGGTGAGCAGTTCTTC.

The chain's CDR3 is CASSLLKGVDSVNQPQHF. DNA of the CDR3: TGTGCCAGCAGCCTCCTAAAAGGAGTGGACAGCGTCAATCAGCCCCAGCATTTT. The rearrangement joins TRBV4-2 to TRBJ1-5; possibly TRBD1 for D (6 bases). CDR3 length equals 18 residues. The ends were cut back, 4 bases at V and 3 bases at J, with 22 bases in the middle. Germline V gene sequence: CDR1 LGHNA, CDR2 YNFKEQ.

V gene TRBV2 combines with J gene TRBJ1-5; D unclear. CDR3 length: 16 residues. The germline gives CDR1 SNHLY, CDR2 FYNNEI. Trimming cost V 1 base and J 0 bases, with 10 bases left between them. The CDR3 region is CASSEVPGYSNQPQHF. The CDR3 coding sequence is TGTGCCAGCAGTGAAGTGCCGGGGTATAGCAATCAGCCCCAGCATTTT.